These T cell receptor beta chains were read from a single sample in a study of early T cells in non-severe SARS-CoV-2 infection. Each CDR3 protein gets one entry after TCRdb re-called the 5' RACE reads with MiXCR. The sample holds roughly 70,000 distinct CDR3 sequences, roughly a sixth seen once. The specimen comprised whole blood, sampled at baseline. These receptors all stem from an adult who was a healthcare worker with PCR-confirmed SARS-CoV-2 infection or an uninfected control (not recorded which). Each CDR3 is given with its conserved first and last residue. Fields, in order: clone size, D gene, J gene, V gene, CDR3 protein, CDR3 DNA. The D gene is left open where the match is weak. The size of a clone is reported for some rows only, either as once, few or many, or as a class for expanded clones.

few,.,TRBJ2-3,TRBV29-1,CSVVFLRQTTDTQYF,TGCAGCGTTGTCTTTCTACGCCAGACCACAGATACGCAGTATTTT
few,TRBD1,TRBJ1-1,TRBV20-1,CSAVGQVYTEAFF,TGCAGTGCTGTCGGACAGGTATACACTGAAGCTTTCTTT
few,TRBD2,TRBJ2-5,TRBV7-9,CASSPGGSGSRMETQYF,TGTGCCAGCAGCCCTGGTGGTAGCGGGAGTCGCATGGAGACCCAGTACTTC
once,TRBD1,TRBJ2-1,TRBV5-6,CASSLAGTGGNEQFF,TGTGCCAGCAGCTTGGCCGGGACAGGGGGCAATGAGCAGTTCTTC
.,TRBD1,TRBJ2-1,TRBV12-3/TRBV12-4,CASSLSTGGYNEQFF,TGTGCCAGCAGTTTATCGACAGGGGGCTACAATGAGCAGTTCTTC
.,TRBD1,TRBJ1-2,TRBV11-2,CASSPYTGVSHGYTF,TGTGCCAGCAGCCCCTACACAGGGGTGTCTCATGGCTACACCTTC
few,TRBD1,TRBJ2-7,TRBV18,CASSPIDRGPYEQYF,TGTGCCAGCTCACCAATCGACAGGGGCCCCTACGAGCAGTACTTC
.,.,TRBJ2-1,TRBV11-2,CASSERYEQFF,TGTGCCAGCAGCGAAAGGTATGAGCAGTTCTTC
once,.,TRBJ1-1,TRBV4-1,CASSQDPATVNTEALF,TGCGCCAGCAGCCAAGATCCCGCGACAGTGAACACTGAAGCTCTCTTT
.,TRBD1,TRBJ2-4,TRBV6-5,CASSDRSTGIGNIQYF,TGTGCCAGCAGTGACAGATCGACAGGGATCGGTAACATTCAGTACTTC
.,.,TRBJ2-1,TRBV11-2,CASSLVKGSSYNEQFF,TGTGCCAGCAGCTTAGTCAAGGGGAGCTCCTACAATGAGCAGTTCTTC
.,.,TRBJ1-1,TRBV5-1,CASSLLPAGPEAFF,TGCGCCAGCAGCCTGCTGCCGGCGGGTCCTGAAGCTTTCTTT
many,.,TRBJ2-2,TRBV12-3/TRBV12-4,CASSGSGKNTGELFF,TGTGCCAGCAGTGGTTCAGGAAAGAACACCGGGGAGCTGTTTTTT
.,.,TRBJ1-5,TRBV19,CASSIVQGDHTICSNQPQHF,TGTGCCAGTAGTATCGTACAGGGTGATCATACCATTTGTAGCAATCAGCCCCAGCATTTT
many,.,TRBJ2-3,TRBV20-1,CSARDDVGARTQYF,TGCAGTGCTAGAGATGACGTAGGGGCGCGTACGCAGTATTTT
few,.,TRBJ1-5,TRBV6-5,CASTAGSGQPQHF,TGTGCCAGCACAGCAGGGTCGGGCCAGCCCCAGCATTTT
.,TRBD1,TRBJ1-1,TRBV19,CASSKYRDSEAFF,TGTGCCAGTAGTAAGTACCGGGACAGTGAAGCTTTCTTT
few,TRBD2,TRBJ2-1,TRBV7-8,CASTKREGSFYEQFF,TGTGCCAGCACCAAGCGGGAGGGGTCGTTCTATGAGCAGTTCTTC
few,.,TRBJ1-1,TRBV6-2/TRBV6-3,CASSSPTNLRTEAFF,TGTGCCAGCAGTTCGCCGACAAACCTGAGGACTGAAGCTTTCTTT
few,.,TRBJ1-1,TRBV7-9,CASTLDTVNTEAFF,TGTGCCAGCACCTTAGACACGGTGAACACTGAAGCTTTCTTT
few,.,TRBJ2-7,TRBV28,CASRGERRVGQYF,TGTGCCAGCAGAGGGGAGAGGCGGGTCGGGCAGTACTTC
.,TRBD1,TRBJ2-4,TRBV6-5,CASSTWTGLAKNIQYF,TGTGCCAGCAGTACATGGACAGGCCTAGCCAAAAACATTCAGTACTTC
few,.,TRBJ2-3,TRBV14,CASSQVGPGTDTQYF,TGTGCCAGCAGCCAAGTCGGACCGGGCACAGATACGCAGTATTTT
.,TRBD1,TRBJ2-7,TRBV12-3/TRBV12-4,CASSLGDRAYEQYF,TGTGCCAGCAGTTTAGGGGACAGGGCTTACGAGCAGTACTTC
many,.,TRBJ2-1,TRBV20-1,CSASLGSRRQHNEQFF,TGCAGTGCTAGTCTGGGTTCCCGGAGACAGCACAATGAGCAGTTCTTC
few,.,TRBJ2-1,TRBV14,CASSPLADAISNEQFF,TGTGCCAGCAGCCCATTAGCGGATGCCATATCCAATGAGCAGTTCTTC
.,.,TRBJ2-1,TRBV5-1,CARSLSGGSVRNEQFF,TGCGCCAGGAGCTTGTCTGGGGGGAGCGTCCGCAATGAGCAGTTCTTC
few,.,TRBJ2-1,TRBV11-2,CASSSRTGSNEQFF,TGTGCCAGCAGCTCCCGGACGGGATCCAATGAGCAGTTCTTC
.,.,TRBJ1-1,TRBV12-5,CASGFWRCLKKNTEAFF,TGTGCTAGTGGTTTTTGGCGGTGTCTGAAGAAAAACACTGAAGCTTTCTTT
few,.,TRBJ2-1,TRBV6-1,CAGTYLDEQFF,TGTGCCGGGACATATTTAGACGAGCAGTTCTTC
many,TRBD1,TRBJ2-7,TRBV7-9,CASSLRTGTYEQYF,TGTGCCAGCAGCTTGCGGACAGGGACCTACGAGCAGTACTTC
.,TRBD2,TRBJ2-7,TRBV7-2,CASGQAGSKREQYF,TGTGCCAGCGGCCAAGCGGGAAGTAAGAGAGAGCAGTACTTC